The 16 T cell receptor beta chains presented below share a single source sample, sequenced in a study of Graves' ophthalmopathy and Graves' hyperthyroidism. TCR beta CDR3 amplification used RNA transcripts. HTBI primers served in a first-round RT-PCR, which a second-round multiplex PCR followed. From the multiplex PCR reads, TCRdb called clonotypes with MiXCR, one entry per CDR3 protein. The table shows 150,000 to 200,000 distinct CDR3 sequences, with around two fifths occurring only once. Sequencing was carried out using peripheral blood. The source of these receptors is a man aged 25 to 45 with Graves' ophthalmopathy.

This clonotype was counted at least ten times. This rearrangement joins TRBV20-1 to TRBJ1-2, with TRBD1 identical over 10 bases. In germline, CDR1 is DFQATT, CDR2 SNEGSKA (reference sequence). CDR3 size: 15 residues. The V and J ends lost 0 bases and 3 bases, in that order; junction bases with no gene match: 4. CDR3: CSARDLTGGDYGYTF. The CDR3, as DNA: TGCAGTGCTAGAGATTTGACAGGGGGCGACTATGGCTACACCTTC.

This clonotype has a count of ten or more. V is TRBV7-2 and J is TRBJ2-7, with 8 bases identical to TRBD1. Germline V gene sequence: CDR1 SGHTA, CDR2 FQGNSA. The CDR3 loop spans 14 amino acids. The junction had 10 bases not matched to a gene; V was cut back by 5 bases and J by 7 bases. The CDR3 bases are TGTGCCAGCAGCCCGGGACAGGCTCGGGGGGAGCAGTACTTC. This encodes CASSPGQARGEQYF. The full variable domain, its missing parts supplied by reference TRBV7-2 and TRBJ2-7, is GAGVSQSPSNKVTEKGKDVELRCDPISGHTALYWYRQSLGQGLEFLIYFQGNSAPDKSGLPSDRFSAERTGGSVSTLTIQRTQQEDSAVYLCASSPGQARGEQYFGPGTRLTVT.

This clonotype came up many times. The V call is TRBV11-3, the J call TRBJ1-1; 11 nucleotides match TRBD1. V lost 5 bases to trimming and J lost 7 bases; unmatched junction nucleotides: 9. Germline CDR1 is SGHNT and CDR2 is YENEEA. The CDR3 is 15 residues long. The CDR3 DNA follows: TGTGCCAGCAGCCCGGGGGGACAGGGGGTGGATGAAGCTTTCTTT. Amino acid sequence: CASSPGGQGVDEAFF.

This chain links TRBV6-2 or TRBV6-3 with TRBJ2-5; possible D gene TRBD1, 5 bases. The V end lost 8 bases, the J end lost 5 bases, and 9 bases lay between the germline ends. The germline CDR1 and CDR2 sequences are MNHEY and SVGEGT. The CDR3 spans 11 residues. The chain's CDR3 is CASLRAETQYF. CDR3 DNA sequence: TGTGCCAGCCTCAGGGCGGAGACCCAGTACTTC.

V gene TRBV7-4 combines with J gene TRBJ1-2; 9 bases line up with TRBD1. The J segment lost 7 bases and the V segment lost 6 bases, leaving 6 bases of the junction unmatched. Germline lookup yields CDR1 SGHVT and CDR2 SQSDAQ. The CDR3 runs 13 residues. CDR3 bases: TGTGCCAGCAGGGAGGGACAGGGTGGTGGCTACACCTTC. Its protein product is CASREGQGGGYTF.

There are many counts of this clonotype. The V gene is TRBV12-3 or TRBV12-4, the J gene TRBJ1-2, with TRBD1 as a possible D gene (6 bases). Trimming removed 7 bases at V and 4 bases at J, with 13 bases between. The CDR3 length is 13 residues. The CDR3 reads CASTGGTPYGYTF. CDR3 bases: TGTGCCAGCACTGGAGGGACACCCTATGGCTACACCTTC.

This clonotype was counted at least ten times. CDR3 loop: CSASLGTFYEQYF. DNA for the CDR3: TGCAGTGCTTCCCTCGGGACTTTCTACGAGCAGTACTTC. This chain uses TRBV20-1 with TRBJ2-7, with D possibly matching TRBD2 (6 bases). Trimming cost V 5 bases and J 3 bases, with 14 bases left between them. The CDR3 is 13 residues long. Germline-derived CDR1 and CDR2 are DFQATT and SNEGSKA (reference sequence).

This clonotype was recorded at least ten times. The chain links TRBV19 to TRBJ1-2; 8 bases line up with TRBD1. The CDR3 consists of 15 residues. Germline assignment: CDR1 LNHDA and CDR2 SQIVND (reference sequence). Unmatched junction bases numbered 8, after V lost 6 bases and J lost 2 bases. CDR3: CASRSWGDRNYGYTF. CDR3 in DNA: TGTGCCAGTAGGTCCTGGGGGGACAGGAACTATGGCTACACCTTC.

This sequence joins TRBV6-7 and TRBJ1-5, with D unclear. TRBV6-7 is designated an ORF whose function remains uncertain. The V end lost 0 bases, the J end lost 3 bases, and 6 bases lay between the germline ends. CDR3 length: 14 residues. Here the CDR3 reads CASSYSADNQPQHF. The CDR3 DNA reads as TGTGCCAGCAGTTACTCGGCGGACAATCAGCCCCAGCATTTT.

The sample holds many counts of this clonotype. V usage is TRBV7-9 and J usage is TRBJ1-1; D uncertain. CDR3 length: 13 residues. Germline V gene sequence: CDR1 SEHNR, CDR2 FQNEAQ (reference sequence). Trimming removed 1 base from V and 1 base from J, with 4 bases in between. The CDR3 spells CASSLVENTEAFF. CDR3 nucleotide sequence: TGTGCCAGCAGCTTAGTAGAGAACACTGAAGCTTTCTTT.

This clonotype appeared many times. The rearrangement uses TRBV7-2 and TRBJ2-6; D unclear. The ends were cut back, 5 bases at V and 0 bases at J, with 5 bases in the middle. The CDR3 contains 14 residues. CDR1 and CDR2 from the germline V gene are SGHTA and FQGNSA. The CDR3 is CASSTNSGANVLTF. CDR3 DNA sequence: TGTGCCAGCAGCACCAACTCTGGGGCCAACGTCCTGACTTTC.

This CDR3 reads CASSYRDRYYEQYF. CDR3 bases: TGTGCCAGCAGTTACAGGGACAGATACTACGAGCAGTACTTC. The J gene is TRBJ2-7, the V gene TRBV6-2 or TRBV6-3; 7 bases align to TRBD1. J gave up 3 bases and V 2 bases, and 4 bases lay outside the gene matches. The V gene's germline CDR1 is MNHEY and CDR2 SVGEGT. This CDR3 contains 14 residues.

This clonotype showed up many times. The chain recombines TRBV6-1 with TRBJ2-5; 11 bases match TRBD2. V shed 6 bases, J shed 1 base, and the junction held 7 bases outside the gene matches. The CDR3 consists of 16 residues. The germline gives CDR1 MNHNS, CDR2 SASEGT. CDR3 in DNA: TGTGCCAGCAGAAGCGGGACTAGCGGTTTCCAAGAGACCCAGTACTTC. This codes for CASRSGTSGFQETQYF.

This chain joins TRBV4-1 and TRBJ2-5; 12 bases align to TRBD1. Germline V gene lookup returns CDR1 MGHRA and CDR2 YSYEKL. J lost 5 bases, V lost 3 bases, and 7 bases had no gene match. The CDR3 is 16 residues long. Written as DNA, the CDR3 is TGCGCCAGCAGCCAGTGGGGGACAGGGGGCCTGGAGACCCAGTACTTC. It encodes CASSQWGTGGLETQYF.

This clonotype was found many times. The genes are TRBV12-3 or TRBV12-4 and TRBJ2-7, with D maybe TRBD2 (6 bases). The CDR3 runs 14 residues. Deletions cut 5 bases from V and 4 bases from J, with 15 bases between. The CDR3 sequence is CASSVGTFGYEQYF. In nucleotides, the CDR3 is TGTGCCAGCAGTGTCGGGACTTTCGGATACGAGCAGTACTTC.

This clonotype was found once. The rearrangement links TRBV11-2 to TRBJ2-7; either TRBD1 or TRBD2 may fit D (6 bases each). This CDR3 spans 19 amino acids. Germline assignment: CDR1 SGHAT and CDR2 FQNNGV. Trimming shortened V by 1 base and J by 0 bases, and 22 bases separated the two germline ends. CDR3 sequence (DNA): TGTGCCAGCAGCTTAGGAGGGGGGCCCTACAGGACGGTCTCCTACGAGCAGTACTTC. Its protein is CASSLGGGPYRTVSYEQYF.